This record covers a single T cell receptor (beta chain). Produced via immunoSEQ multiplex PCR; TCRdb's table is partial and in-frame only. The sample gives 400,000 to 450,000 clones, more than 80% of which show up once; roughly 6.4% is in the top ten. Between the trimmed V and J ends, which lost 6 bases and 0 bases, there was a span of 11 bases. Germline CDR1 reads MDHEN; CDR2 reads SYDVKM. The CDR3 loop spans 14 amino acids. The sample originates from a study of control samples from healthy donors and cancer patients. This clonotype originated in a man in his forties with head and neck cancer. This chain uses TRBV28 with TRBJ1-1; D is undetermined. Sequenced input: PBMCs. The DNA for the CDR3 is TGTGCCAGCAGGATCGGACTGCTGAACACTGAAGCTTTCTTT. It encodes CASRIGLLNTEAFF.